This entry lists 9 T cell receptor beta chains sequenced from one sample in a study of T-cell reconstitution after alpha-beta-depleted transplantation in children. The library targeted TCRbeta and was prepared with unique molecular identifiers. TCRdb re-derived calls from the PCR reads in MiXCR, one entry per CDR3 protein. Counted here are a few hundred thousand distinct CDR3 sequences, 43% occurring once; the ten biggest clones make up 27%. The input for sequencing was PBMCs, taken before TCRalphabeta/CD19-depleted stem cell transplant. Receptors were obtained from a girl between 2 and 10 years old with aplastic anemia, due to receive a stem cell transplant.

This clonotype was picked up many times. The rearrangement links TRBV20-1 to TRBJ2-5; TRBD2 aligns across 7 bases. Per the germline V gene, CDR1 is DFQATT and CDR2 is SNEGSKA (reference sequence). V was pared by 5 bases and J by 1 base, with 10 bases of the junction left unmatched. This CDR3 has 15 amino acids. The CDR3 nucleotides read TGCAGTGCTCCCGACCCCACTAGCGCCCAAGAGACCCAGTACTTC. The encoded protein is CSAPDPTSAQETQYF.

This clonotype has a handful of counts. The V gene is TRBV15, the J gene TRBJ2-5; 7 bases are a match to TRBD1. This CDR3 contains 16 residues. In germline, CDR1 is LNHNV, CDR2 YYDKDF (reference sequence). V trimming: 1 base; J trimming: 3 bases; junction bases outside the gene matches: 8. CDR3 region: CATSRAPKGAEETQYF. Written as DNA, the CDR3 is TGTGCCACCAGCAGAGCCCCCAAGGGGGCGGAAGAGACCCAGTACTTC.

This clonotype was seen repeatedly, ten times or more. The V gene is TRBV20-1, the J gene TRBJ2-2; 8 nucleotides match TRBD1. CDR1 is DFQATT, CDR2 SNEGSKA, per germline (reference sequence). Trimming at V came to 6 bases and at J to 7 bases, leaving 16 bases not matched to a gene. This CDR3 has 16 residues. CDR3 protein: CSAPGSRQGMNGELFF. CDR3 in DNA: TGCAGTGCCCCGGGCAGTCGACAGGGGATGAACGGGGAGCTGTTTTTT.

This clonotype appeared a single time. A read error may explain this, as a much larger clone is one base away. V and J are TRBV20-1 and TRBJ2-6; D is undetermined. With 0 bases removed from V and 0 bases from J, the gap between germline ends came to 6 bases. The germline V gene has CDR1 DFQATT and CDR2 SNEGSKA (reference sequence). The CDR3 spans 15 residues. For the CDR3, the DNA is TGCAGTGCTAGAGATCGACGCTCTGGGGCCAACGTCCTGACTTTC. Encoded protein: CSARDRRSGANVLTF.

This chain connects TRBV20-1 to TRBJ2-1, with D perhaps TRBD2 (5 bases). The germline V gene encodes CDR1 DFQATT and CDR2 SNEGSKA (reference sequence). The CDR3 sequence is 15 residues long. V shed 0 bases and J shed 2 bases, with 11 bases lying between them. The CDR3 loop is CSARDSGKTYNEQFF. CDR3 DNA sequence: TGCAGTGCTAGAGATTCGGGGAAAACCTACAATGAGCAGTTCTTC.

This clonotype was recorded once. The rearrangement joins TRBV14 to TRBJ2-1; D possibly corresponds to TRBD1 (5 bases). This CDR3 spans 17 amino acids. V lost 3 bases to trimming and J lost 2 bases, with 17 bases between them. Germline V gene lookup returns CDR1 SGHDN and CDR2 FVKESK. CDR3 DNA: TGTGCCAGCAGCCAGCTCCTCTACAGGCAACCCTACAATGAGCAGTTCTTC. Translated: CASSQLLYRQPYNEQFF.

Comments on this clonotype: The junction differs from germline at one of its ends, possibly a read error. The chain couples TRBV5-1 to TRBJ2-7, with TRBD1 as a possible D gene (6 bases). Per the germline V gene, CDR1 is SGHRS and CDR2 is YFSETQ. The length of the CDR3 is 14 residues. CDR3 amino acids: CASSLGQDGYEQYF. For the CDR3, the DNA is TGCGCCAGCAGTTTGGGACAAGACGGCTACGAGCAGTACTTC.

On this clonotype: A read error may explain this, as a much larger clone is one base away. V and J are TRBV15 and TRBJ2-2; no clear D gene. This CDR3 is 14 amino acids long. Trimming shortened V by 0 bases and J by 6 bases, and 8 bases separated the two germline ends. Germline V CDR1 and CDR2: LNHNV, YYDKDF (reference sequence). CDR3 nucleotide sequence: TGTGCCACCAGCAGAGATCGAGGTTCCGGGGAGCTGTTTTTT. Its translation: CATSRDRGSGELFF.

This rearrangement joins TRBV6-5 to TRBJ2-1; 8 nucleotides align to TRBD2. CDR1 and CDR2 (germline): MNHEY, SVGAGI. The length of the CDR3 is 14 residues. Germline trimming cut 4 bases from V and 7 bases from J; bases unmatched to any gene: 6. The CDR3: CASSSSGSPNEQFF. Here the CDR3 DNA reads TGTGCCAGCAGTTCCAGCGGGAGCCCGAATGAGCAGTTCTTC.